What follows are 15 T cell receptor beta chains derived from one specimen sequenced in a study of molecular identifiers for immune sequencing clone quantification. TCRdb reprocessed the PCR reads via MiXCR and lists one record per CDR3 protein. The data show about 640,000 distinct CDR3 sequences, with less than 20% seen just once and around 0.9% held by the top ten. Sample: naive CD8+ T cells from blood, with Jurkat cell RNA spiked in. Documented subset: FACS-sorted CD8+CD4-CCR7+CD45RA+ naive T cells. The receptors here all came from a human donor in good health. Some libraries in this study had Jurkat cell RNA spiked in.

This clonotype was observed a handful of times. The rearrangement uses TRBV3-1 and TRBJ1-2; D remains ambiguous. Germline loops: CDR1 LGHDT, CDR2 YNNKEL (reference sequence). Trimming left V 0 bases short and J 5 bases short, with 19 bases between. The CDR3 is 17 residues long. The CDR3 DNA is TGTGCCAGCAGCCAAGATGGGTCGGCACCGGGAAGATATGGCTACACCTTC. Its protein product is CASSQDGSAPGRYGYTF.

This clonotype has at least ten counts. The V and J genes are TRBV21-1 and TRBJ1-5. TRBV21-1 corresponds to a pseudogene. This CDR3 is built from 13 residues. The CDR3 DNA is TGTGCCAGCAGCAAACTAGGTGGCCAGCCCCAGCATTTT. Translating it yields CASSKLGGQPQHF.

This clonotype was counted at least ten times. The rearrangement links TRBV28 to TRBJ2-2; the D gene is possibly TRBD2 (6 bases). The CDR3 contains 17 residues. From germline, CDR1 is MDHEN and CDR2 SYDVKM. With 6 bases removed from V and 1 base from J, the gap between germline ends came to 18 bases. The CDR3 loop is CASRLGGPILNTGELFF. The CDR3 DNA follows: TGTGCCAGCAGGTTGGGGGGTCCGATCTTGAACACCGGGGAGCTGTTTTTT.

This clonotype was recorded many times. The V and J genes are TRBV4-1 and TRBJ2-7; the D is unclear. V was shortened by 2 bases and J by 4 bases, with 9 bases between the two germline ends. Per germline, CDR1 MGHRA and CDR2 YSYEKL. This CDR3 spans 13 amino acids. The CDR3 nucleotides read TGCGCCAGCAGCCAACCCCTAGAGTACGAGCAGTACTTC. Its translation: CASSQPLEYEQYF.

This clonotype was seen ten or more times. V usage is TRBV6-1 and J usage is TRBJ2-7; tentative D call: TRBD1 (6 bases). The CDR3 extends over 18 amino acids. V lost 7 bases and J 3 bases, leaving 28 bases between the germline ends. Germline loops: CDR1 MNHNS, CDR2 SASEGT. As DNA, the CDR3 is TGTGCCAGCACCCCGGACAGTCCTGTCTTAGATACCCACTACGAGCAGTACTTC. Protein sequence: CASTPDSPVLDTHYEQYF.

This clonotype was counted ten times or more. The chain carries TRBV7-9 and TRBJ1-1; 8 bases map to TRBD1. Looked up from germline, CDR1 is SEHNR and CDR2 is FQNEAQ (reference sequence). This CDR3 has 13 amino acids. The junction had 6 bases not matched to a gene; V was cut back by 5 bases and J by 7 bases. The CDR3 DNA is TGTGCCAGCAGCCCGACAGGGGCTGGTGAAGCTTTCTTT. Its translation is CASSPTGAGEAFF.

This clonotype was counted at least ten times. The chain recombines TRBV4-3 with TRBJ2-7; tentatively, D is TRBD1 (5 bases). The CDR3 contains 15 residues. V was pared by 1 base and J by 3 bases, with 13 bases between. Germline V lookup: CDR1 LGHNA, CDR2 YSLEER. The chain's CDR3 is CASSQGSGKGYEQYF. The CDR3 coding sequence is TGCGCCAGCAGCCAAGGTTCAGGGAAAGGCTACGAGCAGTACTTC.

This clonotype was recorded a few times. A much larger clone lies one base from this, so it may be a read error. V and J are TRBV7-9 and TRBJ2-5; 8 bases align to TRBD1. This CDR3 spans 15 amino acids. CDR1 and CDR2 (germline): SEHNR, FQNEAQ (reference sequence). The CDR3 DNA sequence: TGTGCCAGCAGCTTAATCGTGGGACAGGCAGAGTCCCAGTACTTC. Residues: CASSLIVGQAESQYF. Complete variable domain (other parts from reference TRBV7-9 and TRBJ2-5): DTGVSQNPRHKITKRGQNVTFRCDPISEHNRLYWYRQTLGQGPEFLTYFQNEAQLEKSRLLSDRFSAERPKGSFSTLEIQRTEQGDSAMYLCASSLIVGQAESQYFGPGTRLLVL.

For the CDR3, the DNA is TGTGCCACCAGTGACCGGGACGGCTATGGCTACACCTTC. This codes for CATSDRDGYGYTF. The rearrangement links TRBV24-1 to TRBJ1-2; the D gene is possibly TRBD1 (5 bases). From germline, CDR1 is KGHDR and CDR2 SFDVKD. Trimming removed 4 bases at V and 4 bases at J, with 9 bases between. The CDR3 has 13 residues.

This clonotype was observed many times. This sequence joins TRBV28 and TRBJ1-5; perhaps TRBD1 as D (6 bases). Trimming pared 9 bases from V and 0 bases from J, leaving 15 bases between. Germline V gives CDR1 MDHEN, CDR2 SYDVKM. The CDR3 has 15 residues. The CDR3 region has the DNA TGTGCCAGTCAATCGGACAGCCTTAGCAATCAGCCCCAGCATTTT. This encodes CASQSDSLSNQPQHF. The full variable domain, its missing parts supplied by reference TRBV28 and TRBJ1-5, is DVKVTQSSRYLVKRTGEKVFLECVQDMDHENMFWYRQDPGLGLRLIYFSYDVKMKEKGDIPEGYSVSREKKERFSLILESASTNQTSMYLCASQSDSLSNQPQHFGDGTRLSIL.

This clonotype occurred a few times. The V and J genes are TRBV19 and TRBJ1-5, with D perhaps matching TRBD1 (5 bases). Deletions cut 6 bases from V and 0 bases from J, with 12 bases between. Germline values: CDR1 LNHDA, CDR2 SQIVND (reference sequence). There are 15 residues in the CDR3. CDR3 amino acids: CASRLGQYSNQPQHF. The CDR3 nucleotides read TGTGCCAGTAGGCTGGGGCAGTATAGCAATCAGCCCCAGCATTTT.

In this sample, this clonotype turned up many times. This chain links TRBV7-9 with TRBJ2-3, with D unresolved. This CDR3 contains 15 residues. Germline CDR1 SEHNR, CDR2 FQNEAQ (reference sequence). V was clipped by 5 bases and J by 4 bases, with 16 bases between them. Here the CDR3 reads CASSLQVVPPDTQYF. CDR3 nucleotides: TGTGCCAGCAGCCTCCAGGTAGTTCCGCCAGATACGCAGTATTTT.

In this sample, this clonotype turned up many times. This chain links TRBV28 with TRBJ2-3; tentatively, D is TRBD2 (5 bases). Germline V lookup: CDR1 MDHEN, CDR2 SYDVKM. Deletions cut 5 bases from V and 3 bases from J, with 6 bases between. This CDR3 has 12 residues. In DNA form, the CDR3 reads TGTGCCAGCAGTGGGAGAACAGATACGCAGTATTTT. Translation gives CASSGRTDTQYF.

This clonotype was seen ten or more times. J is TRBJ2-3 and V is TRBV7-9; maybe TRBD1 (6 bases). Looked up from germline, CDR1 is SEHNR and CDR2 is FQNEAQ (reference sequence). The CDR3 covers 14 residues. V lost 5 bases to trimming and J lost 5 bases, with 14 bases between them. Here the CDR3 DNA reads TGTGCCAGCAGCCCCTTGGGGGCGAGAGATACGCAGTATTTT. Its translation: CASSPLGARDTQYF.

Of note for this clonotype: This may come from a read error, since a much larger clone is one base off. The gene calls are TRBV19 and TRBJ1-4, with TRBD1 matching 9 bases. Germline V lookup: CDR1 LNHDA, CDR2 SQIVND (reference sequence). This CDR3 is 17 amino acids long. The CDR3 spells CAGSTLQRQGENEKLFF. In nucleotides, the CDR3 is TGTGCCGGTAGTACTCTTCAACGACAGGGGGAAAATGAAAAACTGTTTTTT.